This passage covers 8 T cell receptor beta chains from one sample sequenced in a study of OX40 agonist ivuxolimab in advanced cancers. The protocol was immunoSEQ multiplex PCR, while the TCRdb copy is restricted to in-frame clones and leaves out a portion. This sample has about 98,000 clones, with 87% found just once. The sequencing here drew on CD4+ or CD8+ T cells sorted from blood, taken in a trial of the OX40 agonist ivuxolimab. Receptors were obtained from an adult with an advanced solid tumor such as melanoma, head and neck, liver or kidney cancer.

The chain links TRBV29-1 to TRBJ2-7; D is possibly TRBD1 (5 bases). This CDR3 contains 14 residues. Deletions cut 0 bases from V and 3 bases from J, with 12 bases between. Germline assignment: CDR1 SQVTM and CDR2 ANQGSEA. CDR3: CSVEDTRASYEQYF. The CDR3 DNA follows: TGCAGCGTTGAAGACACCAGGGCCAGCTACGAGCAGTACTTC.

The V and J genes are TRBV20-1 and TRBJ1-4; D is possibly TRBD1 (5 bases). Trimming took off 6 bases at V and 8 bases at J, with 10 bases between the two ends. Germline V gene sequence: CDR1 DFQATT, CDR2 SNEGSKA (reference sequence). The CDR3 length is 11 residues. The CDR3 sequence is CSAPRGEKLFF. The CDR3 DNA reads as TGCAGTGCCCCCCGGGGGGAAAAACTGTTTTTT.

The CDR3 DNA reads TGCGCCAGCAGCAATAACGACCTCCGCTATGGCTACACCTTC. This gives the protein CASSNNDLRYGYTF. V gene TRBV5-1 combines with J gene TRBJ1-2; unclear D gene. V shed 4 bases and J shed 4 bases, with 14 bases lying between them. CDR3 length equals 14 residues. Germline V gene lookup returns CDR1 SGHRS and CDR2 YFSETQ. Drawing the rest from reference TRBV5-1 and TRBJ1-2, the complete variable domain is KAGVTQTPRYLIKTRGQQVTLSCSPISGHRSVSWYQQTPGQGLQFLFEYFSETQRNKGNFPGRFSGRQFSNSRSEMNVSTLELGDSALYLCASSNNDLRYGYTFGSGTRLTVV.

The genes are TRBV12-5 and TRBJ1-1; D not certain. The germline CDR1 and CDR2 sequences are LGHNT and FRNRAP. V was pared by 5 bases and J by 1 base, with 8 bases between. The CDR3 runs to 13 residues. Here the CDR3 reads CASGLLANTEAFF. The CDR3 nucleotides read TGTGCTAGTGGTCTGTTAGCGAACACTGAAGCTTTCTTT.

The genes are TRBV5-1 and TRBJ2-2; TRBD1 agrees at 8 bases. Per germline, CDR1 SGHRS and CDR2 YFSETQ. This CDR3 has 15 residues. V gave up 0 bases and J gave up 8 bases; unmatched junction bases: 6. The CDR3 nucleotides are TGCGCCAGCAGCTTGGTCCAGGGGGCGGAGGGGGAGCTGTTTTTT. It specifies CASSLVQGAEGELFF.

The chain has TRBV28 and TRBJ1-4; the D gene is possibly TRBD1 (5 bases). The length of the CDR3 is 13 residues. V dropped 7 bases and J dropped 8 bases, with 14 bases sitting between them. Germline CDR1 is MDHEN and CDR2 is SYDVKM. Here the CDR3 DNA reads TGTGCCAGCAAGAAGGGGAGAGAGGAAAAACTGTTTTTT. The encoded protein is CASKKGREEKLFF.

This clone has just a few counts. V gene TRBV5-1 combines with J gene TRBJ1-6; 7 nucleotides match TRBD1. The germline gives CDR1 SGHRS, CDR2 YFSETQ. J gave up 9 bases and V 1 base, and 13 bases lay outside the gene matches. The CDR3 runs to 17 residues. The CDR3 sequence: CASSLRGGRGIGSPLHF. CDR3 coding DNA: TGCGCCAGCAGCTTGAGAGGGGGCAGGGGGATCGGTTCACCCCTCCACTTT.

The chain uses TRBV28 and TRBJ1-2; no firm D call. V lost 3 bases, J lost 6 bases, and 14 bases lay in between. Germline V lookup: CDR1 MDHEN, CDR2 SYDVKM. The CDR3 consists of 14 residues. CDR3 DNA: TGTGCCAGCAGTTTTGCCGACAATGTAAATGGCTACACCTTC. It yields the protein CASSFADNVNGYTF.